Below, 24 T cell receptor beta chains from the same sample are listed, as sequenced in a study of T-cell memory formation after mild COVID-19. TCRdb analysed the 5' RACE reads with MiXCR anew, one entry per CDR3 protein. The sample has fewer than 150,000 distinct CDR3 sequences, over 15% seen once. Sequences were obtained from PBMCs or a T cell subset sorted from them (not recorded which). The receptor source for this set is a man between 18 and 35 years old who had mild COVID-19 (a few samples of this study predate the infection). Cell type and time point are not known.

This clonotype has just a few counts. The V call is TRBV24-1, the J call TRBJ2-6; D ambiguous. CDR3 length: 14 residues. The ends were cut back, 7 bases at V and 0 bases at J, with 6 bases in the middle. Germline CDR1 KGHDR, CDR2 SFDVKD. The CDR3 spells CATSSSSGANVLTF. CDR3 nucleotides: TGTGCCACCAGCTCGAGCTCTGGGGCCAACGTCCTGACTTTC.

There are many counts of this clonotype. The CDR3 spells CSAGQGSDTQYF. The CDR3 region has the DNA TGCAGTGCCGGTCAGGGGAGTGATACGCAGTATTTT. The V and J genes are TRBV20-1 and TRBJ2-3; tentatively, D is TRBD1 (6 bases). The germline V and J ends were trimmed by 6 bases and 6 bases, with 13 bases remaining between them. Germline V lookup: CDR1 DFQATT, CDR2 SNEGSKA (reference sequence). The CDR3 runs to 12 residues.

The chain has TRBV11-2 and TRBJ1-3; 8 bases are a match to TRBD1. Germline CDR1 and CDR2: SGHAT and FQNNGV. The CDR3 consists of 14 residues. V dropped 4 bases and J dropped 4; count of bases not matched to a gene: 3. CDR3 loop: CASSSGQGGNTIYF. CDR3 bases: TGTGCCAGCAGCTCTGGACAGGGCGGAAACACCATATATTTT.

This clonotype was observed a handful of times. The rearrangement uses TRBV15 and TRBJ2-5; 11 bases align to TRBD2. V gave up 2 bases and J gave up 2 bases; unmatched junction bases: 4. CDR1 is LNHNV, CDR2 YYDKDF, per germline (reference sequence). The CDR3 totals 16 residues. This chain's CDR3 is CATSRPGTSGQETQYF. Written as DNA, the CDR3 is TGTGCCACCAGCAGACCCGGGACTAGCGGACAAGAGACCCAGTACTTC.

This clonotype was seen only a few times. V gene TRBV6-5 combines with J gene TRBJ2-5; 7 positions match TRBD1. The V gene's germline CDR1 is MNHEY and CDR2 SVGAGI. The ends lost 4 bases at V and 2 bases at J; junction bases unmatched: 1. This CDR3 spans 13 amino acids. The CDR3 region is CASSSGQQETQYF. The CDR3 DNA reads TGTGCCAGCAGTTCGGGACAGCAAGAGACCCAGTACTTC.

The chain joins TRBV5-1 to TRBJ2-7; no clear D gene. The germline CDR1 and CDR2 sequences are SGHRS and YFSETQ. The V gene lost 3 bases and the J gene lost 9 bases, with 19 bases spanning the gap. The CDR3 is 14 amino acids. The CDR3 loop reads CASSSALPPGWQYF. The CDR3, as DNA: TGCGCCAGCAGCTCCGCTCTCCCCCCTGGATGGCAGTACTTC.

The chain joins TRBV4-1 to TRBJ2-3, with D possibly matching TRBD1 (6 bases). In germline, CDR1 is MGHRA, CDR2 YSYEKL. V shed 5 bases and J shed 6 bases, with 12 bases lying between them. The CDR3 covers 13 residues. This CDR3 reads CASSGGAGDTQYF. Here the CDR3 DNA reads TGCGCCAGCAGCGGGGGCGCAGGGGATACGCAGTATTTT.

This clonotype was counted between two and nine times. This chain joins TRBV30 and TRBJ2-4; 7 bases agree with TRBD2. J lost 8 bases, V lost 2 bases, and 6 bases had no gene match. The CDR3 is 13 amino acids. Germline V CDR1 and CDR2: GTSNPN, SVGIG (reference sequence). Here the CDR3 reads CAWSTGGWDIQYF. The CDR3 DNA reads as TGTGCCTGGAGTACCGGGGGGTGGGACATTCAGTACTTC.

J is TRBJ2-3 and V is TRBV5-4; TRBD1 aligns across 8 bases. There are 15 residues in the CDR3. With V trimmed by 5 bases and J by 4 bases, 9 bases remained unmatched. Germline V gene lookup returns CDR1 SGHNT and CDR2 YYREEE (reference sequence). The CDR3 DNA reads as TGTGCCAGCAGTCTCGACAGGGGAGTCGCAGATACGCAGTATTTT. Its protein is CASSLDRGVADTQYF.

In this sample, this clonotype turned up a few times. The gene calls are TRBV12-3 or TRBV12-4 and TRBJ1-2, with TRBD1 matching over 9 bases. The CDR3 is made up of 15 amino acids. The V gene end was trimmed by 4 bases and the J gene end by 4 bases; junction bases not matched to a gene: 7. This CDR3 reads CASSWDTGGLYGYTF. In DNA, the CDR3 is TGTGCCAGCAGTTGGGACACAGGGGGCCTCTATGGCTACACCTTC.

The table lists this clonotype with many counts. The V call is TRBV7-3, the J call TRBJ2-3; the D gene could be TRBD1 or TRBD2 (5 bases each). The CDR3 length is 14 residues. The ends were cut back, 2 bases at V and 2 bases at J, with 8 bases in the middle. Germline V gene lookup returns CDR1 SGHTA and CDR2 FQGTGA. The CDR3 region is CASSLGDDTDTQYF. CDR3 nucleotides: TGTGCCAGCAGCTTAGGGGACGACACAGATACGCAGTATTTT.

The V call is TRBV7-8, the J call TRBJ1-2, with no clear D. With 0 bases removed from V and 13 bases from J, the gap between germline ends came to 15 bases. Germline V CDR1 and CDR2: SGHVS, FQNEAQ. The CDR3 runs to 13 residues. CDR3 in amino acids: CASSLAASPSCTF. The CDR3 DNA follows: TGTGCCAGCAGCTTAGCGGCAAGCCCTTCGTGCACCTTC.

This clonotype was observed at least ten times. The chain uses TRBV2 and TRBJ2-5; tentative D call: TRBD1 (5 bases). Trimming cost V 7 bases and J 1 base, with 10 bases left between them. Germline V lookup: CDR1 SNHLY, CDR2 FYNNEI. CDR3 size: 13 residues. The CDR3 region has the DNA TGTGCCAGCACCAGACAGACCCAAGAGACCCAGTACTTC. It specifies CASTRQTQETQYF.

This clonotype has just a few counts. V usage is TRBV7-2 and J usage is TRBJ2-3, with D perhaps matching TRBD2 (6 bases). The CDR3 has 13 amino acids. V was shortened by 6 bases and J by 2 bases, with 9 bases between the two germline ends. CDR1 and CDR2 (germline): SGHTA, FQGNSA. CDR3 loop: CASRGGATDTQYF. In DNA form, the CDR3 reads TGTGCCAGCAGGGGGGGTGCCACAGATACGCAGTATTTT.

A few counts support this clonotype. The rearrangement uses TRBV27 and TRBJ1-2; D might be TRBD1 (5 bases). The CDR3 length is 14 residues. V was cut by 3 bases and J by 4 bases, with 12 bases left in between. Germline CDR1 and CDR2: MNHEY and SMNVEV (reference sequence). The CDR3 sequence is CASSFSSGGYGYTF. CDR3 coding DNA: TGTGCCAGCAGTTTCTCGTCGGGGGGCTATGGCTACACCTTC.

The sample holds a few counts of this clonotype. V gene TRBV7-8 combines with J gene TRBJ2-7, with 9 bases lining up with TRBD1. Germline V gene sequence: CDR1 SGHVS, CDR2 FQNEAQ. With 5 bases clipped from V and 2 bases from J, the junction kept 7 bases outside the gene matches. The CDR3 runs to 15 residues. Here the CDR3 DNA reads TGTGCCAGCAGCCCACAGGGGGCTAGGACCTACGAGCAGTACTTC. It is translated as CASSPQGARTYEQYF.

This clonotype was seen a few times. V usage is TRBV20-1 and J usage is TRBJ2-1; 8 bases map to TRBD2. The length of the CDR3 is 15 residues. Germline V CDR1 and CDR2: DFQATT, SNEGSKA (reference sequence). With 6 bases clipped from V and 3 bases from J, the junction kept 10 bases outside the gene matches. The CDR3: CSAEPQRGYYNEQFF. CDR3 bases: TGCAGTGCCGAGCCCCAGCGGGGGTACTACAATGAGCAGTTCTTC.

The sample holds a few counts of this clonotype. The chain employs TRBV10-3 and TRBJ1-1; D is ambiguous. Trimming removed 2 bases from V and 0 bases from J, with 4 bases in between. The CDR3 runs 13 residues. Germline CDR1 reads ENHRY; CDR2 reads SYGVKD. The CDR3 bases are TGTGCCATCAGTGAGACGGTGAACACTGAAGCTTTCTTT. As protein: CAISETVNTEAFF.

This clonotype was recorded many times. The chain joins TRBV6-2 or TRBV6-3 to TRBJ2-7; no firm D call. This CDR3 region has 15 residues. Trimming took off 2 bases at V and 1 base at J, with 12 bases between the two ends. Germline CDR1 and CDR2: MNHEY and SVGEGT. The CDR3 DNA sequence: TGTGCCAGCAGTTACACCGCGGACGGTTCCTACGAGCAGTACTTC. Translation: CASSYTADGSYEQYF.

CDR3: CAWSSSGSQPQHF. The CDR3 bases are TGTGCCTGGAGTTCGTCGGGATCCCAGCCCCAGCATTTT. The rearrangement uses TRBV30 and TRBJ1-5; D gene ambiguous. V gave up 2 bases and J gave up 7 bases, with 12 bases separating them. The CDR3 totals 13 residues. Per the germline V gene, CDR1 is GTSNPN and CDR2 is SVGIG (reference sequence).

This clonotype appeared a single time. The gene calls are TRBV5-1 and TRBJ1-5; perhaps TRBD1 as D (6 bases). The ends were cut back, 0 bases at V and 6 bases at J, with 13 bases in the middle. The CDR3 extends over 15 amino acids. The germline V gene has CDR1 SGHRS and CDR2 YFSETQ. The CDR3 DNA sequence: TGCGCCAGCAGCTTGGTTGGGGGCCGCGGTCAGCCCCAGCATTTT. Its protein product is CASSLVGGRGQPQHF.

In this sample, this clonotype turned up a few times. DNA of the CDR3: TGCGCCAGCAGCTTGGAGGATCTCGTTTACAATGAGCAGTTCTTC. Translation: CASSLEDLVYNEQFF. The rearrangement joins TRBV5-1 to TRBJ2-1; D not resolved. Trimming stripped 0 bases from V and 4 bases from J, with 11 bases between. This CDR3 has 15 amino acids. CDR1 SGHRS and CDR2 YFSETQ come from the germline V gene.

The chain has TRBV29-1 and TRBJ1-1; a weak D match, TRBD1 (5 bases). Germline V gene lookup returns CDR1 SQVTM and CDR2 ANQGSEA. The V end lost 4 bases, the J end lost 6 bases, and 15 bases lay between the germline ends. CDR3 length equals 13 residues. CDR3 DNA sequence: TGCAGCGTTGCGGACGGCCTGGGGGCTGAAGCTTTCTTT. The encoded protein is CSVADGLGAEAFF.

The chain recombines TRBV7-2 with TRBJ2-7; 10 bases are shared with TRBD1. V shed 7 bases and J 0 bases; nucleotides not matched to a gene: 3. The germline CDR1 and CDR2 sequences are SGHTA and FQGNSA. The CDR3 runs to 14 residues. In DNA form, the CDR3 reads TGTGCCAGCATGCGGGACAGGGGCTCCTACGAGCAGTACGTC. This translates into CASMRDRGSYEQYV.